This TCR beta chain comes out of a study of blood T cell repertoires in COVID-19. The CDR3 covers 14 residues. Germline V CDR1 and CDR2: SGHAT, FQNNGV. V was pared by 7 bases and J by 4 bases, with 7 bases of the junction left unmatched. Clones were read by immunoSEQ multiplex PCR, and TCRdb kept only the in-frame ones, dropping some. The sample has tens of thousands of clones, approximately 85% seen once. Sequencing was done on a sample of peripheral blood. The clonotype was recovered from an older woman in a cohort sampled during active COVID-19. The chain couples TRBV11-2 to TRBJ2-1, with 7 bases that match TRBD2. CDR3 amino acids: CASTPGRRYNEQFF. The CDR3 bases are TGTGCCAGCACCCCCGGGAGGCGATACAATGAGCAGTTCTTC.